Sequencing of this TCR beta chain was carried out in a study of T cells in Graves' hyperthyroidism and ophthalmopathy. Amplification yielded TCR beta CDR3 regions, with RNA transcripts as the source. First-round RT-PCR of the TCR CDR3 relied on the HTBI primer set. TCRdb redid the calling of the multiplex PCR reads with MiXCR, one entry per CDR3 protein. The sample holds around 600,000 distinct CDR3 sequences; approximately 15% are singletons and the top ten take less than 3.5%. This clonotype was seen many times. The CDR3 covers 13 residues. Deletions cut 5 bases from V and 5 bases from J, with 10 bases between.

The specimen was blood. The clonotype originates from a woman in her thirties or forties with Graves' ophthalmopathy. V usage is TRBV12-3 or TRBV12-4 and J usage is TRBJ1-5; D unresolved. The CDR3 DNA sequence: TGTGCCAGCAGTCCCTCGGATCATCAGCCCCAGCATTTT. This translates into CASSPSDHQPQHF.